This T cell receptor (beta chain) was retrieved from a study of blood T cell repertoires in COVID-19. Study as a whole: The United States, Italy and Spain were the sources of the acute and convalescent COVID-19 samples. The cDNA or gDNA used as material had been derived from T cells, B-cell-depleted T cells, or PBMCs.

Recruited during active infection, patients (from Seattle) were subsequently followed longitudinally. Germline V gives CDR1 SGDLS, CDR2 YYNGEE. CDR3 length: 12 residues. Unmatched junction bases numbered 4, after V lost 5 bases and J lost 5 bases. Study processing details: Reference gene primers were amplified, and this amplification served to estimate nucleated cell counts. Measured with immunoSEQ multiplex PCR; TCRdb has only the in-frame clones, and not every one. V, J and clone size are taken as reported in that table, and D and trimming were inferred from the DNA itself. The table includes 150,000 to 200,000 clones, over 80% detected once.

The chain joins TRBV9 to TRBJ2-7; 7 bases agree with TRBD1. What was sequenced was peripheral blood. The TCR originated in a young man with COVID-19, enrolled during active disease. Here the CDR3 reads CASSDQGDEQYF. The CDR3 nucleotides read TGTGCCAGCAGTGATCAGGGGGACGAGCAGTACTTC.